The rows below give T cell receptor beta chains drawn from one sample of a study of blood T cell repertoires in COVID-19. Sequencing used immunoSEQ multiplex PCR; TCRdb keeps in-frame clones, though not all of them. The sample lists 55,000 to 80,000 clones, 65% to 80% occurring once. The specimen sequenced was peripheral blood. The receptors come from a human donor in a cohort sampled during active COVID-19. Both conserved end residues are part of each CDR3. D genes are given only for firm matches. Not every row has a clone size; where given, it reads once, few, many or a size class.

J | length | size | D | V | DNA | CDR3
TRBJ1-5 | 13 | - | - | TRBV29-1 | TGCAGCGTTGCAGTGAATAGCAATCAGCCCCAGCATTTT | CSVAVNSNQPQHF
TRBJ2-2 | 16 | - | TRBD1 | TRBV3-1/TRBV3-2 | TGTGCCAGCAGCCCAAGAGACAGGGCGAGCACCGGGGAGCTGTTTTTT | CASSPRDRASTGELFF
TRBJ1-2 | 15 | few | TRBD1 | TRBV6-6 | TGTGCCAGCATTGTACAGGGGGCTGGTAACTATGGCTACACCTTC | CASIVQGAGNYGYTF
TRBJ1-1 | 13 | - | - | TRBV5-4 | TGTGCCAGCAGCCCCGTCGTCTCAGGGAGGGCTTTCTTT | CASSPVVSGRAFF
TRBJ1-6 | 13 | - | - | TRBV10-3 | TGTGCCATCAGTGAGTCCTACAATTCACCCCTCCACTTT | CAISESYNSPLHF
TRBJ2-1 | 16 | - | TRBD2 | TRBV14 | TGTGCCAGCAGCCTCCATACTAGCGGGGGGAATGGTGAGCAGTTCTTC | CASSLHTSGGNGEQFF
TRBJ2-7 | 16 | - | TRBD2 | TRBV11-2 | TGTGCCAGCAGCTCCCTAGCGGGGGCGAAAGCCTACGAGCAGTACTTC | CASSSLAGAKAYEQYF
TRBJ2-7 | 13 | - | - | TRBV12-5 | TGTGCTAGTGGTTTGGTACCGGGCTACGAGCAGTACTTC | CASGLVPGYEQYF
TRBJ1-2 | 15 | - | TRBD1 | TRBV29-1 | TGCAGCGTTGGGGGGACAGGGATGGGGAACTATGGCTACACCTTC | CSVGGTGMGNYGYTF
TRBJ2-7 | 14 | - | TRBD2 | TRBV6-5 | TGTGCCAGCTCGCCACCTAGCGGGGGTGGGGAGCAGTACTTC | CASSPPSGGGEQYF
TRBJ1-2 | 16 | - | TRBD1 | TRBV2 | TGTGCCAGCAACGAGAACCCGGGACAGATAAACTATGGCTACACCTTC | CASNENPGQINYGYTF
TRBJ2-1 | 13 | many | TRBD2 | TRBV11-2 | TGTGCCAGCAGAGCGGGGGGGAGGAATGAGCAGTTCTTC | CASRAGGRNEQFF
TRBJ1-4 | 14 | few | - | TRBV28 | TGTGCCAGCAGTTTATACGGGAGGGGTGAAAAACTGTTTTTT | CASSLYGRGEKLFF
TRBJ1-2 | 14 | - | - | TRBV3-1/TRBV3-2 | TGTGCCAGCAGCTGGGGGGGGGTTGACTATGGCTACACCTTC | CASSWGGVDYGYTF
TRBJ2-1 | 16 | - | TRBD2 | TRBV7-2 | TGTGCCAGCAGCAGGGTACTAGCGGGGGGGCCTAATGAGCAGTTCTTC | CASSRVLAGGPNEQFF
TRBJ2-5 | 15 | - | TRBD2 | TRBV6-6 | TGTGCCAGCAGTATACGGCCGGGGGGATCAGAGACCCAGTACTTC | CASSIRPGGSETQYF
TRBJ2-5 | 15 | - | - | TRBV18 | TGTGCCAGCTCACCAGATGGGCTAGCCCAAGAGACCCAGTACTTC | CASSPDGLAQETQYF
TRBJ1-5 | 15 | few | - | TRBV6-6 | TGTGCCAGCAGTTACGGCGGGCAGATTTATCAGCCCCAGCATTTT | CASSYGGQIYQPQHF
TRBJ2-5 | 15 | - | - | TRBV18 | TGTGCCAGCTCACTTCAAAGGAGGTTACAAGAGACCCAGTACTTC | CASSLQRRLQETQYF
TRBJ1-2 | 13 | - | - | TRBV5-6 | TGTGCCAGCAGCTTGGGCAGGGGAAGCGCTGGCACCTTC | CASSLGRGSAGTF
TRBJ2-3 | 15 | many | TRBD2 | TRBV19 | TGTGCCAGTAGTATAAGGCGGGGGGGCACAGATACGCAGTATTTT | CASSIRRGGTDTQYF
TRBJ1-6 | 14 | - | TRBD1 | TRBV7-9 | TGTGCCAGCAGCCAACAGGGGTATAATTCACCCCTCCACTTT | CASSQQGYNSPLHF
TRBJ1-5 | 15 | - | - | TRBV4-1 | TGCGCCAGCAGCCAAGTAGTCCAGGACACAAAGCCCCAGCATTTT | CASSQVVQDTKPQHF
TRBJ1-2 | 16 | - | TRBD1 | TRBV5-5 | TGTGCCAGCAGCTTTTCTATAGGCGGGACAGTCTATGGCTACACCTTC | CASSFSIGGTVYGYTF
TRBJ1-1 | 15 | once | TRBD1 | TRBV5-1 | TGCGCCAGCAGCTCGACAGGGGGCGCGAACACTGAAGCTTTCTTT | CASSSTGGANTEAFF
TRBJ2-7 | 15 | - | - | TRBV28 | TGTGCCAGCAGTTTGAGCGGAGGAGGTGGGTCGGAGCAGTACTTC | CASSLSGGGGSEQYF
TRBJ2-1 | 12 | - | - | TRBV6-5 | TGTGCCAGCAGTTCAGGGGTCAATGAGCAGTTCTTC | CASSSGVNEQFF
TRBJ2-5 | 16 | - | - | TRBV21-1 | TGTGCCAGCAGCAAAGTCATCGTAGCGGGGAAAGAGACCCAGTACTTC | CASSKVIVAGKETQYF
TRBJ2-3 | 18 | - | - | TRBV5-1 | TGCGCCAGCAGCCTGCGCCCCCCGGACAGTACCTCCACAGATACGCAGTATTTT | CASSLRPPDSTSTDTQYF
TRBJ1-4 | 14 | once | - | TRBV29-1 | TGCAGCGTCGCGGGTATTCTGCCTAATGAAAAACTGTTTTTT | CSVAGILPNEKLFF
TRBJ1-1 | 14 | few | TRBD1 | TRBV10-3 | TGTGCCATCAGTGCCGGGACAGGGAACACTGAAGCTTTCTTT | CAISAGTGNTEAFF
TRBJ2-7 | 14 | - | - | TRBV7-2 | TGTGCCAGCAGCTTAGGTAGGGGCTCCTACGAGCAGTACTTC | CASSLGRGSYEQYF
TRBJ1-2 | 14 | medium-sized | TRBD1 | TRBV25-1 | TGTGCCAGCAGTGAATCTTTAGGGACAGAGATCTACACCTTC | CASSESLGTEIYTF
TRBJ1-6 | 16 | - | - | TRBV30 | TGTGCCTGGAGTGAGGGACACCTCTCCTATAATTCACCCCTCCACTTT | CAWSEGHLSYNSPLHF
TRBJ1-2 | 17 | few | TRBD1 | TRBV4-2 | TGTGCCAGCAGCCCCCTTCCGGGACAGCGGCACCTCTGGGGCTACACCTTC | CASSPLPGQRHLWGYTF
TRBJ2-3 | 16 | - | TRBD2 | TRBV2 | TGTGCCAGCAGAGAAAGGACTAGCGGGGGGTGGGATACGCAGTATTTT | CASRERTSGGWDTQYF
TRBJ1-4 | 13 | - | - | TRBV5-1 | TGCGCCAGCAGCCCCAACACGGGAGAAAAACTGTTTTTT | CASSPNTGEKLFF
TRBJ2-3 | 15 | many | TRBD1 | TRBV3-1/TRBV3-2 | TGTGCCAGCAGCCAAGGGACAGGGTCCGCAGATACGCAGTATTTT | CASSQGTGSADTQYF
TRBJ2-1 | 15 | - | - | TRBV5-1 | TGCGCCAGCAGCTTGGTTTCGGGGGTGTGGAATGAGCAGTTCTTC | CASSLVSGVWNEQFF
TRBJ2-5 | 15 | - | TRBD2 | TRBV4-2 | TGTGCCAGCAGCCAAGAGACTAGCGGCCAAGAGACCCAGTACTTC | CASSQETSGQETQYF
TRBJ2-2 | 15 | - | TRBD2 | TRBV7-8 | TGTGCCAGCAGCTTATCTAGCGGGGGTACCGGGGAGCTGTTTTTT | CASSLSSGGTGELFF
TRBJ2-7 | 14 | - | TRBD1 | TRBV28 | TGTGCCAGCAGTTTACAGGGGGCTCTGTACGAGCAGTACTTC | CASSLQGALYEQYF
TRBJ2-7 | 15 | - | TRBD1 | TRBV9 | TGTGCCAGCAGCGTAGAGAGACAGGGGGCGGACGAGCAGTACTTC | CASSVERQGADEQYF
TRBJ1-6 | 13 | - | - | TRBV6-5 | TGTGCCAGCAGTTCAAAAGCGAATTCACCCCTCCACTTT | CASSSKANSPLHF
TRBJ2-1 | 18 | - | - | TRBV11-2 | TGTGCCAGCAGCGACCGATCTAAATCGGGGAAACAGAACAATGAGCAGTTCTTC | CASSDRSKSGKQNNEQFF
TRBJ1-5 | 17 | - | - | TRBV24-1 | TGTGCCACCAGTGATTTGAGTCGGGCGGGTCAGAGTCAGCCCCAGCATTTT | CATSDLSRAGQSQPQHF
TRBJ2-1 | 18 | - | TRBD2 | TRBV3-1/TRBV3-2 | TGTGCCAGCAGCCAAGACGGACTAGCCCTTTTTCCCCACAATGAGCAGTTCTTC | CASSQDGLALFPHNEQFF